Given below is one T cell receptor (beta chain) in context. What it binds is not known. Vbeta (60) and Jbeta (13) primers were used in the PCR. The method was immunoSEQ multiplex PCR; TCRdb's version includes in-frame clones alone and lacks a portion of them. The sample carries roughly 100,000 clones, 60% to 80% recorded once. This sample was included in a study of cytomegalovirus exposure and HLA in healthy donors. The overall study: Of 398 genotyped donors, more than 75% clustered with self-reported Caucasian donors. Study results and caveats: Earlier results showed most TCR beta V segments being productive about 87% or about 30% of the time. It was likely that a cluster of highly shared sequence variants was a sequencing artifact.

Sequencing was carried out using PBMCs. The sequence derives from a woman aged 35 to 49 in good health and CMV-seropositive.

Here the CDR3 DNA reads TGCGCCAGCAGCGGACTAACAGGAAGCTCCTACGAGCAGTACTTC. Translating it yields CASSGLTGSSYEQYF. The J gene is TRBJ2-7, the V gene TRBV5-1; D is perhaps TRBD2 (6 bases). The germline V gene encodes CDR1 SGHRS and CDR2 YFSETQ. This CDR3 is 15 amino acids long. Trimming removed 4 bases at V and 0 bases at J, with 14 bases between.